Shown below are 22 T cell receptor beta chains from a single sample sequenced in a study of siplizumab effects on memory and regulatory T cells. Profiled with immunoSEQ multiplex PCR; TCRdb holds only in-frame clones, not every one. Found here are some 120,000 clones, 90% to 95% of them singletons; the top ten hold roughly 1.8%. The sample was non-Treg CD4+ T cells sorted from blood. These receptors were collected from a human donor in good health.

The gene calls are TRBV5-1 and TRBJ2-2; 9 bases align to TRBD2. Germline V gene data show CDR1 as SGHRS and CDR2 as YFSETQ. CDR3 length: 17 residues. Trimming removed 0 bases from V and 4 bases from J; junction bases left unmatched: 7. CDR3 DNA sequence: TGCGCCAGCAGCTTGGGTATAGCGGGAGTCGCCACCGGGGAGCTGTTTTTT. It yields the protein CASSLGIAGVATGELFF.

This clone showed up just once. V is TRBV5-1 and J is TRBJ2-5; 9 nucleotides agree with TRBD2. Germline CDR1 and CDR2: SGHRS and YFSETQ. V dropped 10 bases and J dropped 5; count of bases not matched to a gene: 12. CDR3 length: 14 residues. The CDR3 loop reads CAGEGTSLEETQYF. The DNA of the CDR3 is TGCGCCGGGGAGGGGACTAGCCTGGAGGAGACCCAGTACTTC.

V is TRBV2 and J is TRBJ2-5, with D maybe TRBD2 (6 bases). The CDR3 loop spans 12 amino acids. Germline V gene data show CDR1 as SNHLY and CDR2 as FYNNEI. V gave up 7 bases and J gave up 4 bases, with 10 bases separating them. The CDR3 spells CASNRLGETQYF. The CDR3, as DNA: TGTGCCAGCAATCGACTAGGAGAGACCCAGTACTTC.

In this sample, this clone turned up once. This chain links TRBV5-8 with TRBJ1-3, with D possibly TRBD1 on 6 matching bases. Trimming removed 0 bases at V and 2 bases at J, with 9 bases between. This CDR3 contains 15 residues. CDR1 is SGHTS and CDR2 is YDEGEE in the germline V gene. CDR3 in amino acids: CASSLAQGTGNTIYF. The CDR3 coding sequence is TGTGCCAGCAGCTTGGCACAGGGTACTGGAAACACCATATATTTT.

The chain employs TRBV5-1 and TRBJ1-6, with a possible D match to TRBD1 (6 bases). Per germline, CDR1 SGHRS and CDR2 YFSETQ. Trimming removed 3 bases at V and 10 bases at J, with 11 bases between. The CDR3 contains 13 residues. The CDR3 region is CASSSTGTSPLHF. The DNA of the CDR3 is TGCGCCAGCAGCTCTACAGGGACCTCACCCCTCCACTTT.

The rearrangement uses TRBV5-6 and TRBJ1-5; maybe TRBD1 (5 bases). This CDR3 region has 14 residues. The V and J ends lost 4 bases and 2 bases respectively, with 10 bases between them. CDR1 is SGHDT, CDR2 YYEEEE, per germline. The CDR3 DNA sequence: TGTGCCAGCAGCCCCACGGGGGGCAATCAGCCCCAGCATTTT. Its translation is CASSPTGGNQPQHF.

This clone was counted a few times. The chain is built from TRBV5-1 and TRBJ2-3; D is unresolved. V was cut by 4 bases and J by 2 bases, with 5 bases left in between. The CDR3 sequence is 12 residues long. Germline values: CDR1 SGHRS, CDR2 YFSETQ. The CDR3 region is CASSPPTDTQYF. CDR3 coding DNA: TGCGCCAGCAGCCCCCCCACAGATACGCAGTATTTT. The entire variable domain, with the rest obtained from reference TRBV5-1 and TRBJ2-3, is as follows: KAGVTQTPRYLIKTRGQQVTLSCSPISGHRSVSWYQQTPGQGLQFLFEYFSETQRNKGNFPGRFSGRQFSNSRSEMNVSTLELGDSALYLCASSPPTDTQYFGPGTRLTVL.

This rearrangement joins TRBV5-1 to TRBJ2-5; weak D call: TRBD1 (5 bases). This CDR3 is built from 14 residues. Per germline, CDR1 SGHRS and CDR2 YFSETQ. The V and J ends lost 0 bases and 4 bases respectively, with 10 bases between them. CDR3 coding DNA: TGCGCCAGCAGCTTGGGCGACAGACGAGAGACCCAGTACTTC. Its translation: CASSLGDRRETQYF. The full variable domain, completed using reference TRBV5-1 and TRBJ2-5, is KAGVTQTPRYLIKTRGQQVTLSCSPISGHRSVSWYQQTPGQGLQFLFEYFSETQRNKGNFPGRFSGRQFSNSRSEMNVSTLELGDSALYLCASSLGDRRETQYFGPGTRLLVL.

To note about this clone: The junction shows a germline mismatch at one end, possibly a read error. The chain joins TRBV7-7 to TRBJ2-1; 7 bases align to TRBD2. The germline V gene encodes CDR1 SSHAT and CDR2 FNYEAQ (reference sequence). This CDR3 has 15 amino acids. As DNA, the CDR3 is TGTGCTAGCAGCTTAGCTAGCGGAGTCTACAATGAGCAGTTCTTC. Its translation is CASSLASGVYNEQFF.

The chain employs TRBV9 and TRBJ2-5, with a tentative D call TRBD2 (5 bases). The V gene's germline CDR1 is SGDLS and CDR2 YYNGEE. The germline V and J ends were trimmed by 1 base and 1 base, with 11 bases remaining between them. The CDR3 consists of 15 residues. CDR3 in amino acids: CASSVTQRSQETQYF. Here the CDR3 DNA reads TGTGCCAGCAGCGTAACACAGCGGTCCCAAGAGACCCAGTACTTC.

This chain links TRBV9 with TRBJ2-3, with D possibly being TRBD2 (7 bases). Between the trimmed V and J ends, which lost 2 bases and 2 bases, there was a span of 15 bases. The CDR3 spans 16 residues. In germline, CDR1 is SGDLS, CDR2 YYNGEE. The DNA for the CDR3 is TGTGCCAGCAGCGTGGGTTACGGGGGGCCCACAGATACGCAGTATTTT. This translates into CASSVGYGGPTDTQYF.

V gene TRBV6-5 combines with J gene TRBJ2-7; the D is unclear. The CDR3 is 11 amino acids. Trimming cost V 5 bases and J 2 bases, with 4 bases left between them. Per the germline V gene, CDR1 is MNHEY and CDR2 is SVGAGI. The CDR3 sequence is CASSAAYEQYF. The CDR3 DNA reads TGTGCCAGCAGTGCCGCCTACGAGCAGTACTTC.

The chain recombines TRBV9 with TRBJ2-1, with no clear D. The CDR3 contains 13 residues. V was cut by 0 bases and J by 8 bases, with 9 bases left in between. Germline V gives CDR1 SGDLS, CDR2 YYNGEE. The CDR3 protein is CASSVEGRDEQFF. The CDR3 DNA reads as TGTGCCAGCAGCGTAGAGGGCAGAGATGAGCAGTTCTTC.

A single count supports this clone. The chain is built from TRBV11-2 and TRBJ1-1; TRBD1 matches at 7 bases. The V gene's germline CDR1 is SGHAT and CDR2 FQNNGV. Germline trimming cut 5 bases from V and 4 bases from J; bases unmatched to any gene: 13. This CDR3 contains 16 residues. The CDR3 loop is CASSLGRGRRGTEAFF. The DNA for the CDR3 is TGTGCCAGCAGCCTAGGGAGGGGGCGACGGGGCACTGAAGCTTTCTTT.

This chain uses TRBV5-1 with TRBJ1-3; D unresolved. Germline assignment: CDR1 SGHRS and CDR2 YFSETQ. V lost 0 bases and J lost 4, with 2 bases in between. This CDR3 has 12 residues. DNA for the CDR3: TGCGCCAGCAGCTTGGACGGAAACACCATATATTTT. Its translation: CASSLDGNTIYF.

The chain links TRBV6-5 to TRBJ2-7; D unclear. V lost 2 bases to trimming and J lost 4 bases, with 9 bases between them. Germline CDR1 is MNHEY and CDR2 is SVGAGI. The CDR3 extends over 13 amino acids. The CDR3 is CASSYRRQYEQYF. The CDR3 nucleotides are TGTGCCAGCAGTTACCGTAGGCAGTACGAGCAGTACTTC.

This chain uses TRBV10-1 with TRBJ1-5; D not certain. Germline CDR1 and CDR2: WNHNN and SYGVQD (reference sequence). V lost 1 base to trimming and J lost 6 bases, with 22 bases between them. The CDR3 loop spans 18 amino acids. The CDR3 spells CASSELARTKGLSQPQHF. Here the CDR3 DNA reads TGCGCCAGCAGTGAGTTAGCCAGAACGAAGGGTTTGAGTCAGCCCCAGCATTTT.

The chain joins TRBV5-1 to TRBJ2-1; the D gene is possibly TRBD1 (6 bases). CDR3 length: 16 residues. The V gene lost 0 bases and the J gene lost 2 bases, with 12 bases spanning the gap. Germline V CDR1 and CDR2: SGHRS, YFSETQ. The CDR3 DNA reads as TGCGCCAGCAGCTTGGCCAGGGACATCCCCTACAATGAGCAGTTCTTC. It is translated as CASSLARDIPYNEQFF. Looking up the rest from reference TRBV5-1 and TRBJ2-1 gives the full variable domain: KAGVTQTPRYLIKTRGQQVTLSCSPISGHRSVSWYQQTPGQGLQFLFEYFSETQRNKGNFPGRFSGRQFSNSRSEMNVSTLELGDSALYLCASSLARDIPYNEQFFGPGTRLTVL.

The chain's CDR3 is CASSLPGNYGYTF. The CDR3 bases are TGTGCCAGCAGCTTGCCAGGGAACTATGGCTACACCTTC. V and J are TRBV5-6 and TRBJ1-2; weak D call: TRBD1 (5 bases). Germline CDR1 is SGHDT and CDR2 is YYEEEE. CDR3 length: 13 residues. V lost 1 base and J 2 bases, leaving 6 bases between the germline ends.

The genes are TRBV6-6 and TRBJ2-1; 9 bases map to TRBD2. Trimming took 8 bases from V and 9 from J; bases not matched to a gene: 8. The CDR3 has 13 amino acids. CDR1 is MNHNY, CDR2 SVGAGI, per germline (reference sequence). CDR3 nucleotide sequence: TGTGCCAGCGTAGGACTAGCGTTGCCTGAGCAGTTCTTC. Translating gives CASVGLALPEQFF.

This sequence joins TRBV9 and TRBJ2-7; D ambiguous. Trimming pared 4 bases from V and 2 bases from J, leaving 10 bases between. The CDR3 has 13 amino acids. Germline V CDR1 and CDR2: SGDLS, YYNGEE. This CDR3 reads CASSPSLAYEQYF. CDR3 sequence (DNA): TGTGCCAGCAGCCCCAGTTTGGCCTACGAGCAGTACTTC.

V is TRBV5-8 and J is TRBJ2-1, with D tentatively TRBD1 (5 bases). The CDR3 consists of 16 residues. Germline CDR1 SGHTS, CDR2 YDEGEE. With 4 bases removed from V and 0 bases from J, the gap between germline ends came to 14 bases. The CDR3 sequence is CASSQFQGNSYNEQFF. The CDR3 coding sequence is TGTGCCAGCAGCCAGTTCCAGGGCAACTCCTACAATGAGCAGTTCTTC.